The 9 T cell receptor beta chains given below trace back to one sample, sequenced in a study of T cell repertoires in cytomegalovirus infection. TCRdb redid the calling of the reads with MiXCR, one entry per CDR3 protein. Found here are about 400,000 distinct CDR3 sequences, approximately 35% of them singletons; the top ten hold about 14%. For these receptors, no antigen is known. The sequenced sample was cultured PBMCs, obtained from culture after CMV antigen stimulation. These receptors came from a human donor in good health (CMV status not recorded). Some clones in this sample may be carry-over from other donors' samples.

This clonotype is categorized as medium-sized. The rearrangement uses TRBV7-2 and TRBJ1-5, with D possibly matching TRBD1 (5 bases). Per germline, CDR1 SGHTA and CDR2 FQGNSA. The V end was cut by 2 bases, the J end by 11 bases, with 10 bases between. The CDR3 is 12 residues long. The CDR3 coding sequence is TGTGCCAGCAGCTTATATTGGGGGGCCCAGCATTTT. This sequence encodes CASSLYWGAQHF.

This chain uses TRBV28 with TRBJ1-5; D not resolved. CDR1 and CDR2 (germline): MDHEN, SYDVKM. The CDR3 loop spans 12 amino acids. V lost 10 bases and J lost 1, with 8 bases in between. CDR3 DNA sequence: TGTGCCACCCAACTGAGCAATCAGCCCCAGCATTTT. Translating gives CATQLSNQPQHF.

This chain connects TRBV7-2 to TRBJ2-1; 7 nucleotides agree with TRBD2. The CDR3 is made up of 16 amino acids. V lost 0 bases and J lost 5; bases outside the gene matches: 7. In germline, CDR1 is SGHTA, CDR2 FQGNSA. The CDR3 sequence is CASSLAQVGGNNEQFF. The CDR3 nucleotides read TGTGCCAGCAGCTTAGCGCAGGTGGGAGGGAACAATGAGCAGTTCTTC.

J is TRBJ1-4 and V is TRBV4-3, with TRBD1 matching 8 bases. CDR3 length equals 15 residues. Germline V gene sequence: CDR1 LGHNA, CDR2 YSLEER. J was trimmed by 8 bases and V by 4 bases; bases with no gene match: 9. As DNA, the CDR3 is TGCGCCAGCAGCCTTGGACAGGGAAGTTACGAAAAACTGTTTTTT. Translated: CASSLGQGSYEKLFF.

This clonotype has a count of ten or more. The V call is TRBV7-8, the J call TRBJ2-1; TRBD1 matches at 7 bases. Germline CDR1 SGHVS, CDR2 FQNEAQ. V shed 5 bases, J shed 9 bases, and the junction held 10 bases outside the gene matches. The CDR3 length is 14 residues. CDR3 bases: TGTGCCAGCAGCACGACAGGGCTAACGGGTGAGCAGTTCTTC. Amino acid sequence: CASSTTGLTGEQFF.

The chain is built from TRBV7-3 and TRBJ1-5; 10 bases match TRBD1. The CDR3 loop spans 18 amino acids. Germline-derived CDR1 and CDR2 are SGHTA and FQGTGA. V trimming: 3 bases; J trimming: 2 bases; junction bases outside the gene matches: 10. This CDR3 is CASSFSGTGVLGNQPQHF. The CDR3, as DNA: TGTGCCAGCAGCTTCTCCGGGACAGGGGTATTGGGCAATCAGCCCCAGCATTTT.

A few counts support this clonotype. The V gene is TRBV7-8, the J gene TRBJ1-4; D call uncertain. Deletions cut 5 bases from V and 8 bases from J, with 12 bases between. CDR3 length equals 13 residues. Germline V gives CDR1 SGHVS, CDR2 FQNEAQ. CDR3 in DNA: TGTGCCAGCAGCCGTGGGCCTTCCGAAAAACTGTTTTTT. The encoded protein is CASSRGPSEKLFF.

This clonotype appeared many times. The chain uses TRBV5-4 and TRBJ1-4; TRBD1 matches at 8 bases. The CDR3 consists of 14 residues. Trimming took 3 bases from V and 3 from J; bases not matched to a gene: 1. Germline CDR1 and CDR2: SGHNT and YYREEE (reference sequence). CDR3 bases: TGTGCCAGCAGCTGGGGACAGGCTAATGAAAAACTGTTTTTT. It yields the protein CASSWGQANEKLFF.

The chain has TRBV28 and TRBJ2-3; TRBD2 agrees at 9 bases. Germline CDR1 reads MDHEN; CDR2 reads SYDVKM. The V and J ends lost 4 bases and 8 bases, in that order; junction bases with no gene match: 7. The CDR3 sequence is 14 residues long. For the CDR3, the DNA is TGTGCCAGCAGTTCTGGGCGGGAGGGCGCTACGCAGTATTTT. Its translation: CASSSGREGATQYF.